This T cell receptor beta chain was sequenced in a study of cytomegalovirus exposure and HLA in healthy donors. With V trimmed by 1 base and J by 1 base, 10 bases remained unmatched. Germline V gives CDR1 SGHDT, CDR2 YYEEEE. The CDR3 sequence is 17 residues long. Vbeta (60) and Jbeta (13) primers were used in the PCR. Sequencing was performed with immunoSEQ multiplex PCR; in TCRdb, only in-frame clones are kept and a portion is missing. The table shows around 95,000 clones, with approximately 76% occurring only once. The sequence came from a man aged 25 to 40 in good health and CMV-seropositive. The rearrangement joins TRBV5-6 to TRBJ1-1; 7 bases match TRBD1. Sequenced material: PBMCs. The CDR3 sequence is CASSLRGPRKGNTEAFF. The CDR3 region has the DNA TGTGCCAGCAGCTTGAGGGGGCCGAGAAAGGGGAACACTGAAGCTTTCTTT.